This T cell receptor (beta chain) is from a study of cytomegalovirus exposure and HLA in healthy donors. With 60 Vbeta and 13 Jbeta primers, the PCR was carried out. Sequencing was performed with immunoSEQ multiplex PCR; in TCRdb, only in-frame clones are kept and a portion is missing. The repertoire has 180,000 or so clones, 70% to 80% of them found once; the top ten carry 2.3%. V dropped 6 bases and J dropped 0 bases, with 8 bases sitting between them. CDR1 LNHDA and CDR2 SQIVND come from the germline V gene (reference sequence). This CDR3 has 13 amino acids. The sequenced sample consisted of PBMCs. This sequence originates from a woman aged 50 to 65 in good health and CMV-seronegative. The chain employs TRBV19 and TRBJ2-5; TRBD1 might be the D (6 bases). The CDR3 here is CASSRDNQETQYF. The CDR3 DNA reads TGTGCCAGTAGCCGGGACAACCAAGAGACCCAGTACTTC.